Listed below are T cell receptor beta chains from one sample, sequenced in a study of T-cell reconstitution after alpha-beta-depleted transplantation in children. TCRdb passed the PCR reads through MiXCR, listing each CDR3 protein once. The table has hundreds of thousands of distinct CDR3 sequences, about 31% seen once. Sample: PBMCs from the stem cell graft donor, taken from the stem cell graft. The receptors originated from a human donor who donated a stem cell graft to a child with aplastic anemia. The CDR3 runs from the conserved cysteine through the conserved F or W. A D gene is named only where the DNA matches it firmly.

V gene	D gene	CDR3 protein
TRBV25-1	TRBD2	CASSTSGRPYEQYF
TRBV20-1	.	CSARDRLAPRATEAFF
TRBV6-4	.	CASSEGPYLFF
TRBV29-1	TRBD1	CSVRTGKNEAFF
TRBV30	.	CAWSVIRVTGELFF
TRBV3-1	.	CASSLGIAVGEKLFF
TRBV6-5	.	CASSYQTPRVGETQYF
TRBV6-2/TRBV6-3	.	CATTESRGLNTEAFF
TRBV12-3/TRBV12-4	.	CASRKGTLRNEQFF
TRBV30	.	CAWNRVGSYNEQFF
TRBV15	TRBD1	CATSRSPGGSETQYF
TRBV6-2/TRBV6-3	.	CASSPGTPTWDTEAFF
TRBV5-1	.	CASTPGTGAETQYF
TRBV6-2/TRBV6-3	.	CASSYGGPLKDTQYF
TRBV19	TRBD1	CASSRGTVGNSNQPQHF
TRBV12-3/TRBV12-4	TRBD1	CASTPDRAATNEKLFF
TRBV20-1	.	CSARVGTGNQPQHF
TRBV15	TRBD2	CATSGGSTDTQYF
TRBV29-1	.	CSVPGTFNEAFF
TRBV20-1	TRBD1	CSARTGGRYKQYF
TRBV19	TRBD2	CATREGGRHEQFF
TRBV30	.	CAWSVGTGSYNEQFF
TRBV20-1	.	CSASRGGSGNTIYF
TRBV27	.	CASSSRVGAFF
TRBV27	.	CASSYRAKEPQHF
TRBV27	.	CASSLIGTGRDTEAFF
TRBV29-1	.	CSVEREETGELFF
TRBV4-3	.	CASSQEAGGYTGELFF
TRBV27	.	CASMGRVPDTEAFF
TRBV7-2	TRBD2	CASAGGTQETQYF
TRBV20-1	TRBD1	CSALDRGPGYTF
TRBV4-1	.	CASSQEGTVNYGYTF
TRBV20-1	.	CSARRSGAPQVWTINEQFF
TRBV5-1	.	CASSLAPMNTEAFF